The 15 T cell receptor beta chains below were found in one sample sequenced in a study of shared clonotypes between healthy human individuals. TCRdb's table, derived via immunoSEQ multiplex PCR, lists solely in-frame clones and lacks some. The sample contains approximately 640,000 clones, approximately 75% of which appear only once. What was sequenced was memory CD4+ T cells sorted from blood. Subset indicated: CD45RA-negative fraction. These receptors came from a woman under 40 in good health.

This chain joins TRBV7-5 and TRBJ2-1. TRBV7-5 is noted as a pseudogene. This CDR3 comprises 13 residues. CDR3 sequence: CVRSLSWYNEQFF. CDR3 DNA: TGTGTCAGAAGCTTATCGTGGTACAATGAGCAGTTCTTC.

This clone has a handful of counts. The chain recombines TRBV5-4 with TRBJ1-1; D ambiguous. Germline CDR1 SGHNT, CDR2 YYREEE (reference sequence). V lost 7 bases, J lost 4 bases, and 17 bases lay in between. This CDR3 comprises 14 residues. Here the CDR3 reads CASVENSGSTEAFF. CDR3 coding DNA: TGTGCCAGCGTCGAAAACAGCGGGAGCACTGAAGCTTTCTTT.

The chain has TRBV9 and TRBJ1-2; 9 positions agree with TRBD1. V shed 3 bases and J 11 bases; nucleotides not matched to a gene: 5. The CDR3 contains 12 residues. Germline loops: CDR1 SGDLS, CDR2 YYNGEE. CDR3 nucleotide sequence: TGTGCCAGCAGCGGGGACAGGGTAGGGTACACCTTC. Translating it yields CASSGDRVGYTF.

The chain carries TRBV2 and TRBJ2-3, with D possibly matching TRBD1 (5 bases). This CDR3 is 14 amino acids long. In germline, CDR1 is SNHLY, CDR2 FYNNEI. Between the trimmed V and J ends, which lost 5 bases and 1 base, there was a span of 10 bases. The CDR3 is CASSHAGRTDTQYF. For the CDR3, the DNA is TGTGCCAGCAGTCACGCAGGGCGCACAGATACGCAGTATTTT.

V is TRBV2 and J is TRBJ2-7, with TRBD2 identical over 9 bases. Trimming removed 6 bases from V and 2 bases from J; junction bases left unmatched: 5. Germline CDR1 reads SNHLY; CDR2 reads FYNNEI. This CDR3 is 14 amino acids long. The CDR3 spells CASRRLAGTYEQYF. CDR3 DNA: TGTGCCAGCAGGCGGCTAGCGGGGACCTACGAGCAGTACTTC.

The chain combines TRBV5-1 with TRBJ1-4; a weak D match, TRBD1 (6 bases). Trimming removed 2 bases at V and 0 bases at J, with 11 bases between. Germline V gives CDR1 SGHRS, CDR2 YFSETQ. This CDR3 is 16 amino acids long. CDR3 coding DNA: TGCGCCAGCAGCTTTGGGGACATGTCAACTAATGAAAAACTGTTTTTT. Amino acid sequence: CASSFGDMSTNEKLFF.

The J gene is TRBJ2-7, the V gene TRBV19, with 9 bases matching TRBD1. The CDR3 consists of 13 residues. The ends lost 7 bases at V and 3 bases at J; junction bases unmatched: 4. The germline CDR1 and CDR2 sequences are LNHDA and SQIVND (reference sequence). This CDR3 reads CASNPGQGYEQYF. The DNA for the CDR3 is TGTGCCAGTAACCCGGGACAGGGCTACGAGCAGTACTTC.

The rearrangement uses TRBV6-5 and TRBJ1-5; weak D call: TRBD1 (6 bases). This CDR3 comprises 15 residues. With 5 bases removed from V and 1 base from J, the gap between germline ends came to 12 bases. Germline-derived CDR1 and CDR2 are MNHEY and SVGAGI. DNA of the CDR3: TGTGCCAGCAGTACCACAGGGCCGAGCAATCAGCCCCAGCATTTT. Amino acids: CASSTTGPSNQPQHF.

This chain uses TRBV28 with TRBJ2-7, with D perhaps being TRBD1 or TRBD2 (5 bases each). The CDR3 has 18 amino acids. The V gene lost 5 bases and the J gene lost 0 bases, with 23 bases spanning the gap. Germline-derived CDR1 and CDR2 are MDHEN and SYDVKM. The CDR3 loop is CASSLSRAMRGSSYEQYF. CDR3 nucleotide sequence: TGTGCCAGCAGTCTATCAAGAGCGATGAGGGGAAGCTCCTACGAGCAGTACTTC.

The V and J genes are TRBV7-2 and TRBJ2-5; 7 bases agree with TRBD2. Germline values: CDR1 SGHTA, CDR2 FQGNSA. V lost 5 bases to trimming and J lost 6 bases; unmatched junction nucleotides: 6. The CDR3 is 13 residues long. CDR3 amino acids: CASSPGLGQTQYF. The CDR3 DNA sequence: TGTGCCAGCAGCCCAGGACTAGGCCAGACCCAGTACTTC.

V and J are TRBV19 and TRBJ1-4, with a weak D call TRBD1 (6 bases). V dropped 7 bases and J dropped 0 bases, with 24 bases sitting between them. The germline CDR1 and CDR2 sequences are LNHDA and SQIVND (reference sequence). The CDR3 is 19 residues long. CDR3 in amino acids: CASTRTGTWARATNEKLFF. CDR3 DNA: TGTGCCAGTACACGAACAGGGACGTGGGCAAGAGCAACTAATGAAAAACTGTTTTTT.

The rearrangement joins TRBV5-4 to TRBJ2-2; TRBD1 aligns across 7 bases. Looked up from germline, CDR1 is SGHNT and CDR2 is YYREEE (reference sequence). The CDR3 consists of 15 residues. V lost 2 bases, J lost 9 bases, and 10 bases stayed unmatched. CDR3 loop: CASSFGTVNERELFF. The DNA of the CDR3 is TGTGCCAGCAGCTTTGGGACAGTCAATGAGAGGGAGCTGTTTTTT.

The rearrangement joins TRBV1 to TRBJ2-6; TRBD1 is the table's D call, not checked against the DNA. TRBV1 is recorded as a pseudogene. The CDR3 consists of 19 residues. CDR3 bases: TGCACCAGCAGCCATCACCGCCCGGGACAAGACCCTGGGGCCAACGTCCTGACTTTC. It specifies CTSSHHRPGQDPGANVLTF.

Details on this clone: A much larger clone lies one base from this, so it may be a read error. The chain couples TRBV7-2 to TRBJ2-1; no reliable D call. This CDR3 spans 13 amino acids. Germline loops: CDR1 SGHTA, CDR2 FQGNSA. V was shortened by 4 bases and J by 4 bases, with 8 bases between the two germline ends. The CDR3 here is CASSSDGYNEQFF. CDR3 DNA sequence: TGTGCCAGCAGCTCGGACGGATACAATGAGCAGTTCTTC.

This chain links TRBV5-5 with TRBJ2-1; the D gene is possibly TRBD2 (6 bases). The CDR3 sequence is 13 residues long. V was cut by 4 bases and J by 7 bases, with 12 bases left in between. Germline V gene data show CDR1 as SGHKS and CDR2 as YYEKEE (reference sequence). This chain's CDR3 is CASSRGVLNEQFF. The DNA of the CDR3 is TGTGCCAGCAGCCGCGGGGTTTTAAATGAGCAGTTCTTC.